These 21 T cell receptor beta chains came from one sample sequenced in a study of CD8 T cells in Susac syndrome. It was with random hexamers that roughly 0.5 to 1 ug RNA was reverse transcribed. TCRdb analysed the immunoSEQ multiplex PCR reads with MiXCR anew, one entry per CDR3 protein. The data contain roughly 88,000 distinct CDR3 sequences, approximately 96% of them singletons. What was sequenced was CD8+ T cells from PBMCs. The receptors come from a human donor with Susac syndrome.

The chain recombines TRBV9 with TRBJ2-2, with no clear D. CDR1 is SGDLS and CDR2 is YYNGEE in the germline V gene. This CDR3 is 12 amino acids long. V was clipped by 5 bases and J by 0 bases, with 2 bases between them. The DNA for the CDR3 is TGTGCCAGCAGAGCGAACACCGGGGAGCTGTTTTTT. Its translation is CASRANTGELFF.

With respect to this clonotype: The junction shows a germline mismatch at one end, possibly a read error. The V gene is TRBV7-9, the J gene TRBJ2-7; no firm D call. Per germline, CDR1 SEHNR and CDR2 FQNEAQ (reference sequence). CDR3 length equals 14 residues. The CDR3 DNA sequence: TGTGCCAGCAGCTTAGACAGCTACTCCTCCGAGCAGTACTTC. Translated: CASSLDSYSSEQYF.

The chain joins TRBV15 to TRBJ1-6; D is unclear. Germline V gene sequence: CDR1 LNHNV, CDR2 YYDKDF (reference sequence). This CDR3 has 14 residues. V gave up 0 bases and J gave up 13 bases, with 13 bases separating them. CDR3 residues: CATSRDKGHGPLHF. CDR3 DNA sequence: TGTGCCACCAGCAGAGATAAAGGCCATGGGCCCCTCCACTTT.

The gene calls are TRBV7-8 and TRBJ1-5; the D is unclear. CDR1 and CDR2 (germline): SGHVS, FQNEAQ. The CDR3 contains 14 residues. V shed 2 bases and J shed 11 bases, with 16 bases lying between them. In nucleotides, the CDR3 is TGTGCCAGCAGCTTATCGTTCAGTACAAGGGCCCAGCATTTT. It yields the protein CASSLSFSTRAQHF.

The gene calls are TRBV5-1 and TRBJ2-5, with D perhaps matching TRBD2 (6 bases). From germline, CDR1 is SGHRS and CDR2 YFSETQ. The ends were cut back, 4 bases at V and 3 bases at J, with 19 bases in the middle. The CDR3 sequence is 16 residues long. CDR3 residues: CASSSTGREHKETQYF. The CDR3 DNA reads as TGCGCCAGCAGCAGTACGGGGCGGGAACACAAAGAGACCCAGTACTTC.

This chain links TRBV5-4 with TRBJ2-3; the match to TRBD1 covers 7 bases. Looked up from germline, CDR1 is SGHNT and CDR2 is YYREEE (reference sequence). Trimming removed 2 bases from V and 2 bases from J; junction bases left unmatched: 8. The CDR3 contains 16 residues. CDR3 sequence: CASSFSPQGVTDTQYF. The CDR3 DNA reads as TGTGCCAGCAGCTTTTCACCCCAGGGGGTCACAGATACGCAGTATTTT.

The chain links TRBV5-1 to TRBJ2-7; weak D call: TRBD2 (6 bases). Germline V gene data show CDR1 as SGHRS and CDR2 as YFSETQ. This CDR3 region has 13 residues. The germline V and J ends were trimmed by 0 bases and 7 bases, with 11 bases remaining between them. In nucleotides, the CDR3 is TGCGCCAGCAGCTTGGCCGCCGCGGGGGAGCAGTACTTC. It codes for CASSLAAAGEQYF.

This chain links TRBV20-1 with TRBJ1-5; 8 bases map to TRBD1. The CDR3 consists of 15 residues. The J segment lost 6 bases and the V segment lost 1 base, leaving 8 bases of the junction unmatched. Germline V gene sequence: CDR1 DFQATT, CDR2 SNEGSKA (reference sequence). The CDR3 protein is CSARGTGFEAQPQHF. The CDR3 DNA is TGCAGTGCTAGAGGGACAGGGTTTGAGGCTCAGCCCCAGCATTTT.

The chain combines TRBV28 with TRBJ1-5; no reliable D call. The CDR3 runs to 11 residues. Between the trimmed V and J ends, which lost 3 bases and 3 bases, there was a span of 0 bases. The germline CDR1 and CDR2 sequences are MDHEN and SYDVKM. DNA of the CDR3: TGTGCCAGCAGTTTCAATCAGCCCCAGCATTTT. The encoded protein is CASSFNQPQHF.

The chain joins TRBV28 to TRBJ2-2; the D is unclear. There are 13 residues in the CDR3. Trimming cost V 0 bases and J 7 bases, with 6 bases left between them. Germline V gives CDR1 MDHEN, CDR2 SYDVKM. The CDR3 loop is CASSLWPGGELFF. CDR3 sequence (DNA): TGTGCCAGCAGTTTATGGCCGGGCGGGGAGCTGTTTTTT. The variable domain in full, completed from reference TRBV28 and TRBJ2-2, reads DVKVTQSSRYLVKRTGEKVFLECVQDMDHENMFWYRQDPGLGLRLIYFSYDVKMKEKGDIPEGYSVSREKKERFSLILESASTNQTSMYLCASSLWPGGELFFGEGSRLTVL.

The genes are TRBV28 and TRBJ2-1; D perhaps matches TRBD1 (5 bases). The CDR3 loop spans 13 amino acids. Looked up from germline, CDR1 is MDHEN and CDR2 is SYDVKM. V was pared by 3 bases and J by 4 bases, with 7 bases between. DNA of the CDR3: TGTGCCAGCAGTTTGGACACATACAATGAGCAGTTCTTC. Encoded protein: CASSLDTYNEQFF.

In DNA, the CDR3 is TGCGCCAGCAGCCAAGATGGAGGGCAGACTGAAGCTTTCTTT. Its translation is CASSQDGGQTEAFF. The chain links TRBV4-3 to TRBJ1-1; unclear D gene. V gave up 0 bases and J gave up 5 bases, with 10 bases separating them. The length of the CDR3 is 14 residues. Per germline, CDR1 LGHNA and CDR2 YSLEER.

This sequence joins TRBV29-1 and TRBJ2-1, with D maybe TRBD1 (6 bases). V lost 2 bases and J 6 bases, leaving 14 bases between the germline ends. CDR3 length equals 14 residues. Germline V lookup: CDR1 SQVTM, CDR2 ANQGSEA. The chain's CDR3 is CSVEKGDKGNEQFF. DNA for the CDR3: TGCAGCGTTGAAAAGGGGGATAAGGGCAATGAGCAGTTCTTC.

The rearrangement uses TRBV4-3 and TRBJ2-3, with D tentatively TRBD1 (9 bases). Germline CDR1 is LGHNA and CDR2 is YSLEER. V lost 3 bases and J 4 bases, leaving 23 bases between the germline ends. This CDR3 is built from 18 residues. The CDR3 coding sequence is TGCGCCAGCAGCCAGCTCATTAGCGGGACAGGGAGGCCAGATACGCAGTATTTT. Translated, it gives CASSQLISGTGRPDTQYF.

The chain is built from TRBV19 and TRBJ1-1; possible D gene TRBD1, 6 bases. This CDR3 has 17 amino acids. Germline lookup yields CDR1 LNHDA and CDR2 SQIVND (reference sequence). Trimming removed 6 bases at V and 0 bases at J, with 20 bases between. The CDR3 region has the DNA TGTGCCAGTAGCCCCGGCAGGGGCCGATCCATGAACACTGAAGCTTTCTTT. This codes for CASSPGRGRSMNTEAFF.

To note about this clonotype: Its ends do not fully match the called genes, so a read error is possible. J is TRBJ2-2 and V is TRBV27; possibly TRBD1 or TRBD2 for D (5 bases each). This CDR3 is built from 14 residues. The V gene's germline CDR1 is MNHEY and CDR2 SMNVEV (reference sequence). CDR3 amino acids: CASSFGTNTGELLF. In nucleotides, the CDR3 is TGTGCCAGCAGTTTCGGGACGAACACCGGGGAGCTGCTTTTT.

The genes are TRBV6-5 and TRBJ1-1, with D possibly being TRBD1 (6 bases). Germline V CDR1 and CDR2: MNHEY, SVGAGI. The CDR3 extends over 13 amino acids. V was trimmed by 8 bases and J by 4 bases, leaving 14 bases between them. As DNA, the CDR3 is TGTGCCAGCGCGACAGGATTGGGCACTGAAGCTTTCTTT. This codes for CASATGLGTEAFF.

This sequence joins TRBV25-1 and TRBJ1-6; 9 positions agree with TRBD1. CDR1 and CDR2 (germline): MGHDK, SYGVNS. Losses at the gene ends were 2 bases for V and 10 bases for J; bases not matched to a gene: 6. The CDR3 runs 15 residues. CDR3 in amino acids: CASSERGQGRSPLHF. CDR3 in DNA: TGTGCCAGCAGTGAAAGGGGACAGGGTAGGTCACCCCTCCACTTT.

The chain links TRBV20-1 to TRBJ2-6, with D unclear. Trimming removed 8 bases at V and 0 bases at J, with 11 bases between. This CDR3 has 14 amino acids. Per the germline V gene, CDR1 is DFQATT and CDR2 is SNEGSKA (reference sequence). The chain's CDR3 is CSPIDRSGANVLTF. CDR3 sequence (DNA): TGCAGTCCTATAGATCGCTCTGGGGCCAACGTCCTGACTTTC.

In its sample, this clonotype was seen once. This chain joins TRBV14 and TRBJ2-7, with a possible D match to TRBD2 (6 bases). The CDR3 contains 14 residues. Per the germline V gene, CDR1 is SGHDN and CDR2 is FVKESK. Trimming left V 1 base short and J 3 bases short, with 10 bases between. The CDR3 DNA sequence: TGTGCCAGCAGCCAAGCGGGAGTCGGCTACGAGCAGTACTTC. This sequence encodes CASSQAGVGYEQYF.

The V gene is TRBV28, the J gene TRBJ2-7; D uncertain. Per germline, CDR1 MDHEN and CDR2 SYDVKM. V lost 5 bases and J 6 bases, leaving 11 bases between the germline ends. The CDR3 sequence is 12 residues long. This CDR3 is CASSLGLVEQYF. The CDR3 DNA is TGTGCCAGCAGTCTAGGCCTCGTCGAGCAGTACTTC.